This T cell receptor beta chain originates from a study of blood T cell repertoires in COVID-19. At the level of the study: From T cells, B-cell-depleted T cells, or PBMCs came the material, which was cDNA or gDNA.

The table came from immunoSEQ multiplex PCR; TCRdb's copy has only in-frame clones and leaves some out. Of more than 150,000 clones listed, around 92% are singletons. Germline lookup yields CDR1 MNHEY and CDR2 SVGAGI. The CDR3 consists of 15 residues. J was trimmed by 12 bases and V by 3 bases; bases with no gene match: 11. This receptor was identified in a man in his fifties or sixties with acute or convalescent COVID-19. The chain combines TRBV6-5 with TRBJ1-6, with 7 bases lining up with TRBD1. Sequences were obtained from peripheral blood. The CDR3 protein is CASSYSRTGAIPLHF. In DNA, the CDR3 is TGTGCCAGCAGTTATTCGAGGACAGGCGCCATACCCCTCCACTTT.